Presented here are 15 T cell receptor beta chains from one specimen sequenced in a study of T-cell reconstitution after alpha-beta-depleted transplantation in children. Preparation of the TCRbeta library was carried out with unique molecular identifiers. In TCRdb, the PCR reads were re-called with MiXCR into one record per CDR3 protein. This table has around 250,000 distinct CDR3 sequences, 20% to 30% appearing once. The source material was PBMCs, sampled before TCRalphabeta/CD19-depleted stem cell transplant. These receptors all come from a girl aged 2 to 9 with Fanconi anemia, due to receive a stem cell transplant.

In DNA form, the CDR3 reads TGTGCCAGCAGTGGGACAGGGATGCAGTACTTC. Amino acids: CASSGTGMQYF. The chain joins TRBV25-1 to TRBJ2-7, with 8 bases identical to TRBD1. The germline V gene encodes CDR1 MGHDK and CDR2 SYGVNS. CDR3 size: 11 residues. The V segment lost 4 bases and the J segment 9 bases; nucleotides outside the gene matches: 2.

This clonotype has at least ten counts. The chain employs TRBV29-1 and TRBJ2-2, with 7 bases aligning to TRBD1. V lost 5 bases and J lost 2; bases outside the gene matches: 5. The CDR3 spans 14 residues. CDR1 is SQVTM, CDR2 ANQGSEA, per germline. This CDR3 is CSVYGQVNTGELFF. The DNA of the CDR3 is TGCAGCGTTTACGGACAGGTTAACACCGGGGAGCTGTTTTTT.

There are many counts of this clonotype. The chain has TRBV20-1 and TRBJ2-7; D not certain. This CDR3 spans 13 amino acids. The V end lost 6 bases, the J end lost 2 bases, and 14 bases lay between the germline ends. Germline assignment: CDR1 DFQATT and CDR2 SNEGSKA (reference sequence). DNA of the CDR3: TGCAGTGCGTTGCCCCGCCTCACCTACGAGCAGTACTTC. Protein product: CSALPRLTYEQYF.

This clonotype was observed at least ten times. V usage is TRBV29-1 and J usage is TRBJ1-2; 7 bases are a match to TRBD1. The CDR3 contains 13 residues. Trimming cost V 6 bases and J 5 bases; bases outside gene matches: 9. Germline values: CDR1 SQVTM, CDR2 ANQGSEA. The CDR3 here is CSVETGVLYGYTF. The CDR3 coding sequence is TGCAGCGTCGAAACAGGGGTTCTATATGGCTACACCTTC.

This chain links TRBV25-1 with TRBJ2-2; D is perhaps TRBD2 (5 bases). Germline V gene lookup returns CDR1 MGHDK and CDR2 SYGVNS. Trimming stripped 0 bases from V and 5 bases from J, with 16 bases between. The CDR3 is 17 residues long. CDR3 sequence: CASSEYMTTQLTGELFF. In DNA, the CDR3 is TGTGCCAGCAGTGAATATATGACTACCCAATTAACCGGGGAGCTGTTTTTT. The whole variable domain, filled in from reference TRBV25-1 and TRBJ2-2, reads EADIYQTPRYLVIGTGKKITLECSQTMGHDKMYWYQQDPGMELHLIHYSYGVNSTEKGDLSSESTVSRIRTEHFPLTLESARPSHTSQYLCASSEYMTTQLTGELFFGEGSRLTVL.

This clonotype was counted many times. This chain uses TRBV29-1 with TRBJ1-1; D might be TRBD1 (5 bases). The length of the CDR3 is 15 residues. The V gene's germline CDR1 is SQVTM and CDR2 ANQGSEA. V lost 3 bases and J lost 2, with 16 bases in between. CDR3 in DNA: TGCAGCGTTGACCCAGGGTGGGTTTTTAACACTGAAGCTTTCTTT. This codes for CSVDPGWVFNTEAFF. The whole variable domain, remainder taken from reference TRBV29-1 and TRBJ1-1, is SAVISQKPSRDICQRGTSLTIQCQVDSQVTMMFWYRQQPGQSLTLIATANQGSEATYESGFVIDKFPISRPNLTFSTLTVSNMSPEDSSIYLCSVDPGWVFNTEAFFGQGTRLTVV.

The chain joins TRBV20-1 to TRBJ2-5; TRBD1 agrees at 7 bases. This CDR3 comprises 11 residues. Germline values: CDR1 DFQATT, CDR2 SNEGSKA (reference sequence). The J segment lost 5 bases and the V segment lost 5 bases, leaving 2 bases of the junction unmatched. The CDR3 here is CSAQGDETQYF. The DNA for the CDR3 is TGCAGTGCTCAGGGGGATGAGACCCAGTACTTC.

This clonotype was seen at least ten times. The chain is built from TRBV25-1 and TRBJ2-1; 7 positions agree with TRBD2. The V gene's germline CDR1 is MGHDK and CDR2 SYGVNS. The V and J ends lost 1 base and 1 base, in that order; junction bases with no gene match: 13. The CDR3 loop spans 19 amino acids. The CDR3 reads CASSEFSGDRMFSYNEQFF. For the CDR3, the DNA is TGTGCCAGCAGTGAATTCAGCGGGGATCGTATGTTTTCCTACAATGAGCAGTTCTTC.

This clonotype was seen repeatedly, ten times or more. The rearrangement joins TRBV5-4 to TRBJ2-1; 10 bases map to TRBD2. The germline V gene has CDR1 SGHNT and CDR2 YYREEE (reference sequence). This CDR3 is built from 15 residues. After removal of 0 bases from V and 10 bases from J, the junction contained 7 bases not matched to a gene. CDR3 DNA: TGTGCCAGCAGCTTGGATAGCGGGGGGATAAAGGAGCAGTTCTTC. It codes for CASSLDSGGIKEQFF.

The rearrangement joins TRBV5-1 to TRBJ2-2; 7 nucleotides agree with TRBD1. The CDR3 contains 15 residues. The ends lost 6 bases at V and 5 bases at J; junction bases unmatched: 10. CDR1 and CDR2 (germline): SGHRS, YFSETQ. In DNA form, the CDR3 reads TGCGCCAGCACCCAGGACAGGTCATGGACCGGGGAGCTGTTTTTT. This codes for CASTQDRSWTGELFF.

This clonotype appeared once. This may come from a read error, since a much larger clone is one base off. V gene TRBV20-1 combines with J gene TRBJ2-7; 10 bases align to TRBD2. CDR3 length: 15 amino acids. Germline assignment: CDR1 DFQATT and CDR2 SNEGSKA (reference sequence). Here the CDR3 DNA reads TGCAGTGCTCCCCCCCTTACTAGCGGGAACTACGAGGAGTACTTC. It encodes CSAPPLTSGNYEEYF.

This clonotype has just a few counts. The V gene is TRBV12-3 or TRBV12-4, the J gene TRBJ2-1; D may match TRBD1 or TRBD2 (6 bases each). The CDR3 totals 13 residues. The germline V and J ends were trimmed by 3 bases and 9 bases, with 12 bases remaining between them. CDR3 loop: CASSLGGGIEQFF. CDR3 DNA sequence: TGTGCCAGCAGTTTGGGGGGCGGGATTGAGCAGTTCTTC.

The genes are TRBV4-2 and TRBJ2-1; perhaps TRBD2 as D (6 bases). Trimming stripped 0 bases from V and 6 bases from J, with 15 bases between. This CDR3 contains 16 residues. Germline loops: CDR1 LGHNA, CDR2 YNFKEQ. In DNA, the CDR3 is TGTGCCAGCAGCCAAGATCAAAATGTGGGACTCAATGAGCAGTTCTTC. This gives the protein CASSQDQNVGLNEQFF.

The chain uses TRBV18 and TRBJ2-7, with a weak D call TRBD2 (7 bases). V shed 0 bases and J shed 4 bases, with 16 bases lying between them. Germline-derived CDR1 and CDR2 are KGHSH and LQKENI. CDR3 size: 16 residues. This CDR3 is CASSPPYGGPGYEQYF. The CDR3 nucleotides are TGTGCCAGCTCACCACCGTACGGGGGGCCCGGGTACGAGCAGTACTTC.

At least ten counts were recorded for this clonotype. The V gene is TRBV5-1, the J gene TRBJ2-3; 9 nucleotides agree with TRBD2. The germline gives CDR1 SGHRS, CDR2 YFSETQ. This CDR3 spans 15 amino acids. V dropped 1 base and J dropped 2; count of bases not matched to a gene: 2. In DNA form, the CDR3 reads TGCGCCAGCAGCTTGCGCGGGGGGGCCACAGATACGCAGTATTTT. This sequence encodes CASSLRGGATDTQYF.